Each of the 10 T cell receptor beta chains below was sequenced from the same sample in a study of vaccination effects on CD4 cells after COVID-19. No antigen is known for these receptors. ViraFEST assay sequencing came after antigen-specific CD4+ T cells were expanded with viral peptide pools. It was after approximately 10 days of culture that CD4+ T cells were isolated. The healthy vaccine recipients, who had no prior SARS-CoV-2 infection, showed negative nucleocapsid antibodies. TCRdb's table, derived via immunoSEQ multiplex PCR, lists solely in-frame clones and lacks some. In the table there are 77,000 or so clones, 60% to 85% of which are singletons. The specimen was CD4+ T cells from PBMCs cultured with SARS-CoV-2 spike peptides, collected before COVID-19 vaccination. Receptors originate from a human donor who received a COVID-19 vaccine.

V usage is TRBV9 and J usage is TRBJ1-3; D gene ambiguous. Germline V lookup: CDR1 SGDLS, CDR2 YYNGEE. V lost 0 bases to trimming and J lost 2 bases, with 9 bases between them. This CDR3 spans 15 amino acids. The CDR3 DNA follows: TGTGCCAGCAGCGTAGGCGGGCTCCCTGGAAACACCATATATTTT. Protein product: CASSVGGLPGNTIYF.

This rearrangement joins TRBV30 to TRBJ2-2; perhaps TRBD1 as D (6 bases). This CDR3 is 13 amino acids long. V dropped 4 bases and J dropped 6 bases, with 12 bases sitting between them. CDR1 and CDR2 (germline): GTSNPN, SVGIG (reference sequence). Written as DNA, the CDR3 is TGTGCCTGGAATCTCAGGGGACCCGGGGAGCTGTTTTTT. Translated, it gives CAWNLRGPGELFF. Variable domain in full (rest from reference TRBV30 and TRBJ2-2): SQTIHQWPATLVQPVGSPLSLECTVEGTSNPNLYWYRQAAGRGLQLLFYSVGIGQISSEVPQNLSASRPQDRQFILSSKKLLLSDSGFYLCAWNLRGPGELFFGEGSRLTVL.

The chain is built from TRBV10-2 and TRBJ2-6, with unresolved D. CDR1 is WSHSY and CDR2 is SAAADI in the germline V gene. V lost 2 bases and J lost 4, with 12 bases in between. There are 16 residues in the CDR3. The CDR3 sequence: CASSEMGKSGANVLTF. In nucleotides, the CDR3 is TGCGCCAGCAGTGAGATGGGGAAGTCCGGGGCCAACGTCCTGACTTTC.

This clone appeared once. V gene TRBV6-5 combines with J gene TRBJ2-3; the match to TRBD2 covers 8 bases. CDR1 and CDR2 (germline): MNHEY, SVGAGI. The CDR3 spans 15 residues. V shed 8 bases, J shed 3 bases, and the junction held 10 bases outside the gene matches. CDR3 sequence (DNA): TGTGCCAGCCAAAGGGCGGGGGGCACGACAGATACGCAGTATTTT. Its translation: CASQRAGGTTDTQYF.

This chain uses TRBV6-5 with TRBJ1-1; 9 positions agree with TRBD1. CDR1 is MNHEY and CDR2 is SVGAGI in the germline V gene. The V gene end was trimmed by 4 bases and the J gene end by 7 bases; junction bases not matched to a gene: 7. CDR3 length equals 14 residues. CDR3 loop: CASSSHRGRNEAFF. DNA for the CDR3: TGTGCCAGCAGTTCTCACAGGGGGCGCAATGAAGCTTTCTTT.

V gene TRBV6-5 combines with J gene TRBJ1-2, with 7 bases fitting TRBD1. This CDR3 has 15 amino acids. Trimming cost V 5 bases and J 4 bases; bases outside gene matches: 10. The germline gives CDR1 MNHEY, CDR2 SVGAGI. As DNA, the CDR3 is TGTGCCAGCAGTCCGCGACAGGGACCCGCCTATGGCTACACCTTC. This encodes CASSPRQGPAYGYTF.

This sequence joins TRBV19 and TRBJ2-3; possibly TRBD1 or TRBD2 for D (5 bases each). V was clipped by 2 bases and J by 2 bases, with 14 bases between them. CDR1 is LNHDA and CDR2 is SQIVND in the germline V gene (reference sequence). The CDR3 sequence is 16 residues long. Written as DNA, the CDR3 is TGTGCCAGTAGTATAAGGGGCCGAGGGTACACAGATACGCAGTATTTT. This codes for CASSIRGRGYTDTQYF. Based on the CDR3 plus reference TRBV19 and TRBJ2-3, the full variable domain is DGGITQSPKYLFRKEGQNVTLSCEQNLNHDAMYWYRQDPGQGLRLIYYSQIVNDFQKGDIAEGYSVSREKKESFPLTVTSAQKNPTAFYLCASSIRGRGYTDTQYFGPGTRLTVL.

V usage is TRBV2 and J usage is TRBJ2-3, with D possibly matching TRBD1 (5 bases). The germline V gene encodes CDR1 SNHLY and CDR2 FYNNEI. The V gene lost 4 bases and the J gene lost 4 bases, with 6 bases spanning the gap. The CDR3 length is 12 residues. The CDR3 region is CASSVGADTQYF. The CDR3 nucleotides read TGTGCCAGCAGTGTAGGGGCAGATACGCAGTATTTT. Using reference TRBV2 and TRBJ2-3 for the parts outside the CDR3, the full variable domain is EPEVTQTPSHQVTQMGQEVILRCVPISNHLYFYWYRQILGQKVEFLVSFYNNEISEKSEIFDDQFSVERPDGSNFTLKIRSTKLEDSAMYFCASSVGADTQYFGPGTRLTVL.

The CDR3 region is CASSVSGGPGELFF. DNA for the CDR3: TGTGCCAGTAGTGTTTCCGGGGGGCCCGGGGAGCTGTTTTTT. The chain has TRBV19 and TRBJ2-2; maybe TRBD2 (7 bases). CDR1 and CDR2 (germline): LNHDA, SQIVND (reference sequence). The CDR3 contains 14 residues. V lost 5 bases and J 6 bases, leaving 13 bases between the germline ends.

V usage is TRBV6-5 and J usage is TRBJ2-2; TRBD1 or TRBD2 may be the D gene (6 bases each). Germline CDR1 and CDR2: MNHEY and SVGAGI. Trimming cost V 2 bases and J 8 bases, with 12 bases left between them. The CDR3 contains 14 residues. The CDR3 sequence is CASSYRGAAGELFF. DNA of the CDR3: TGTGCCAGCAGTTACAGGGGGGCGGCTGGGGAGCTGTTTTTT.